The T cell receptor (beta chain) under discussion was sequenced for a study of shared clonotypes between healthy human individuals. Study findings and constraints: What rarefaction showed was incomplete sorted-subset sequencing despite large depth.

V shed 0 bases, J shed 2 bases, and the junction held 3 bases outside the gene matches. This CDR3 has 15 residues. Germline values: CDR1 SGDLS, CDR2 YYNGEE. Profiling relied on immunoSEQ multiplex PCR, and the TCRdb table lists in-frame clones only, not all of them. Of around 510,000 clones in the sample, about 96% were seen once. From CD4+ cells came CD45RA+ naive and CD45RA-negative memory subsets. As regards this clone: Its antigen is unknown.

Sequenced material: naive CD4+ T cells sorted from blood. Documented subset: CD45RA+ positively selected. This sequence was found in a woman in her thirties in good health. The V call is TRBV9, the J call TRBJ2-3; 7 bases map to TRBD2. CDR3 protein: CASSVASGNTDTQYF. CDR3 coding DNA: TGTGCCAGCAGCGTAGCTAGCGGAAACACAGATACGCAGTATTTT.